The clone carrying this T cell receptor beta chain was detected ten times or more. Its matching antigen is unknown. This entry comes from a study of T cells after yellow fever vaccination. Study-wide findings and caveats: The secondary response was weaker, and its peak arrived faster, on day 5 versus 15. Post-booster reappearance was seen for most primary-vaccination clones (roughly 96% CD4, 85% to 90% CD8). Abundant contaminating clonotypes from the bulk population could appear in FACS-sorted repertoires.

TCRdb re-called the 5' RACE reads through MiXCR, storing one row per CDR3 protein. The sample holds 50,000 to 75,000 distinct CDR3 sequences, more than 5.5% seen once. CDR1 and CDR2 (germline): SGHDT, YYEEEE. Trimming cost V 2 bases and J 7 bases, with 16 bases left between them. The CDR3 is 14 amino acids. The TCR originated in a man younger than 35 who received the YFV17D yellow fever vaccine. The chain links TRBV5-6 to TRBJ2-7, with a tentative D call TRBD1 (5 bases). The source was CD8+ T cells sorted from PBMCs, collected on the day of the first yellow fever vaccination. CDR3 amino acids: CASSLGVRAEEQYV. In DNA, the CDR3 is TGTGCCAGCAGCTTAGGGGTCCGGGCTGAAGAGCAGTACGTC.